This record covers a single T cell receptor (beta chain). This sample stems from a study of cytomegalovirus exposure and HLA in healthy donors. PCR was performed using 60 Vbeta and 13 Jbeta primers. Clones were sequenced by immunoSEQ multiplex PCR, and TCRdb holds only the in-frame ones, with some missing. Found here are under 200,000 clones, approximately 86% of them singletons; the top ten hold around 1%. The sequence derives from a boy aged 2-9 years in good health and CMV-seronegative. The sample was PBMCs.

The CDR3 region has the DNA TGTGCCAGCAGCTCTGGAGTTTCATTGACAGATACGCAGTATTTT. It yields the protein CASSSGVSLTDTQYF. The rearrangement uses TRBV9 and TRBJ2-3, with no clear D. V lost 4 bases to trimming and J lost 3 bases, with 15 bases between them. The CDR3 has 15 residues. The germline gives CDR1 SGDLS, CDR2 YYNGEE. Full variable domain (remainder filled in from reference TRBV9 and TRBJ2-3): DSGVTQTPKHLITATGQRVTLRCSPRSGDLSVYWYQQSLDQGLQFLIQYYNGEERAKGNILERFSAQQFPDLHSELNLSSLELGDSALYFCASSSGVSLTDTQYFGPGTRLTVL.